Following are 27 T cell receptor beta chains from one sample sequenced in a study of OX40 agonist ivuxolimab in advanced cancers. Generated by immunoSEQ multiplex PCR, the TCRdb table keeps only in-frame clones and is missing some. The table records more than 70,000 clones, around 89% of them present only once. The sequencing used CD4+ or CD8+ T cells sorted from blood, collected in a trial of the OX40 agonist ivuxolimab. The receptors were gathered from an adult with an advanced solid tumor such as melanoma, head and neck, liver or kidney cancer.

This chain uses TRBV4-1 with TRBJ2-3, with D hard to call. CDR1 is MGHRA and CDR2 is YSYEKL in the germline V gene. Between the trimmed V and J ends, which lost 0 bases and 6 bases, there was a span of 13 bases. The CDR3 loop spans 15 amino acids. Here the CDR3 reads CASSQDNNERDTQYF. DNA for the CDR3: TGCGCCAGCAGCCAAGATAACAACGAAAGGGATACGCAGTATTTT.

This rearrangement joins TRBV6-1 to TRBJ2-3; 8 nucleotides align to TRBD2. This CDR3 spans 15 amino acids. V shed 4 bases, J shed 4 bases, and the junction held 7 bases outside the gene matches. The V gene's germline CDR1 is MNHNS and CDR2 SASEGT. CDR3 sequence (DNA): TGTGCCAGCAGTGTCAGCGGGAGCCACCCAGATACGCAGTATTTT. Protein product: CASSVSGSHPDTQYF.

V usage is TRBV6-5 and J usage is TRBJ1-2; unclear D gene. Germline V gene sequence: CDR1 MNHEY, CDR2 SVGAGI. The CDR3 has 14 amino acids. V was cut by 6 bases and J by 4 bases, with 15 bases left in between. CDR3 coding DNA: TGTGCCAGCAGATCCGTTGGACGGGCCTATGGCTACACCTTC. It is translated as CASRSVGRAYGYTF.

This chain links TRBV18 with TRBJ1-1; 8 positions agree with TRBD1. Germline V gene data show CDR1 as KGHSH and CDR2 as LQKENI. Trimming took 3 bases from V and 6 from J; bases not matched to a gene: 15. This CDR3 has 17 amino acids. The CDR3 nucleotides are TGTGCCAGCTCACCCTCTATCCCAGGGGGCAGTTCCGCTGAAGCTTTCTTT. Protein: CASSPSIPGGSSAEAFF.

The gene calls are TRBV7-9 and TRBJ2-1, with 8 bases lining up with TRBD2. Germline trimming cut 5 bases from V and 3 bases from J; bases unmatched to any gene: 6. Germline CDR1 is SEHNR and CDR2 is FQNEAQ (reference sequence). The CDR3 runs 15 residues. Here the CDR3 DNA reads TGTGCCAGCAGCGCAACTAGCGGTAACTACAATGAGCAGTTCTTC. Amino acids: CASSATSGNYNEQFF. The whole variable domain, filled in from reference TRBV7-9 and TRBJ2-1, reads DTGVSQNPRHKITKRGQNVTFRCDPISEHNRLYWYRQTLGQGPEFLTYFQNEAQLEKSRLLSDRFSAERPKGSFSTLEIQRTEQGDSAMYLCASSATSGNYNEQFFGPGTRLTVL.

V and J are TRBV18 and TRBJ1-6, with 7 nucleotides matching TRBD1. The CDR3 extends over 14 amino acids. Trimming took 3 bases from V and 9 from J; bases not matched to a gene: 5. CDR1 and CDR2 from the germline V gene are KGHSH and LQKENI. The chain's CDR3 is CASSPSDRASPLHF. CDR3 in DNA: TGTGCCAGCTCACCCAGTGACAGGGCTTCACCCCTCCACTTT.

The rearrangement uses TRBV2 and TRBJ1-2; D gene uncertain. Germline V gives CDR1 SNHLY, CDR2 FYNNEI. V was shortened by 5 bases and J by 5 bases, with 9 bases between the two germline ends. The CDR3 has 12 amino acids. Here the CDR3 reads CASSTGLYGYTF. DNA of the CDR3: TGTGCCAGCAGTACCGGCCTTTATGGCTACACCTTC.

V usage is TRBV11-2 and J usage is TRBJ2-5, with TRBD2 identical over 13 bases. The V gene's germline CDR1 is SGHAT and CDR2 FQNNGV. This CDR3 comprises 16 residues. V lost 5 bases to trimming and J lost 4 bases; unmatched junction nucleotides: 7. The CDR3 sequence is CASSLRLAGGTETQYF. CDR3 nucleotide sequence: TGTGCCAGCAGCCTACGACTAGCGGGAGGAACAGAGACCCAGTACTTC. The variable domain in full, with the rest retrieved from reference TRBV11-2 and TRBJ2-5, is EAGVAQSPRYKIIEKRQSVAFWCNPISGHATLYWYQQILGQGPKLLIQFQNNGVVDDSQLPKDRFSAERLKGVDSTLKIQPAKLEDSAVYLCASSLRLAGGTETQYFGPGTRLLVL.

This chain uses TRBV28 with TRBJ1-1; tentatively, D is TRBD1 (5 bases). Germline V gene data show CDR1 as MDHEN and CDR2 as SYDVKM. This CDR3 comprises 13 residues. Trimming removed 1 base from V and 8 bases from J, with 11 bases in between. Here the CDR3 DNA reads TGTGCCAGCAGTTTATCATACGGGGCAGAAGCTTTCTTT. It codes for CASSLSYGAEAFF. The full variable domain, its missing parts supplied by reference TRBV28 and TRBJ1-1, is DVKVTQSSRYLVKRTGEKVFLECVQDMDHENMFWYRQDPGLGLRLIYFSYDVKMKEKGDIPEGYSVSREKKERFSLILESASTNQTSMYLCASSLSYGAEAFFGQGTRLTVV.

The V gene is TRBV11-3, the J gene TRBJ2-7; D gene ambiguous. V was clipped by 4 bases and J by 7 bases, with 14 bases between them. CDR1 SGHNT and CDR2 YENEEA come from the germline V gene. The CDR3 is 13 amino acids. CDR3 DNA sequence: TGTGCCAGCAGCTACCGGATGTACGAAGAGCAGTACTTC. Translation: CASSYRMYEEQYF.

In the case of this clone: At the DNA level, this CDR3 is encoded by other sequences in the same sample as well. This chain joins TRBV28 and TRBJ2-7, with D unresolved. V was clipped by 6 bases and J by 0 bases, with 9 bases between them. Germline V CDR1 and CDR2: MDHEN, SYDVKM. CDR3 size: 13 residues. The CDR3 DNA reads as TGTGCCAGCAGCCCTTGGGGCTCCTACGAGCAGTACTTC. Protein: CASSPWGSYEQYF. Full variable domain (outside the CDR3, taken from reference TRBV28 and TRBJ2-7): DVKVTQSSRYLVKRTGEKVFLECVQDMDHENMFWYRQDPGLGLRLIYFSYDVKMKEKGDIPEGYSVSREKKERFSLILESASTNQTSMYLCASSPWGSYEQYFGPGTRLTVT.

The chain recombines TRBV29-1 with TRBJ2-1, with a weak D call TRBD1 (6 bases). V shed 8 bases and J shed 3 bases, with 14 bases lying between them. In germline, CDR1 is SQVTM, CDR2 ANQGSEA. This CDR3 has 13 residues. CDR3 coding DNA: TGCAGCACCCGGGACATTAGCTACAATGAGCAGTTCTTC. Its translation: CSTRDISYNEQFF.

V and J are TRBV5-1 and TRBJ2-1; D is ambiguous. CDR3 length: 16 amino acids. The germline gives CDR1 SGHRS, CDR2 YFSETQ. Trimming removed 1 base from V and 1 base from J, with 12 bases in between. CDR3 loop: CASSLRWGTSYNEQFF. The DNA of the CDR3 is TGCGCCAGCAGCTTGAGATGGGGTACGTCCTACAATGAGCAGTTCTTC.

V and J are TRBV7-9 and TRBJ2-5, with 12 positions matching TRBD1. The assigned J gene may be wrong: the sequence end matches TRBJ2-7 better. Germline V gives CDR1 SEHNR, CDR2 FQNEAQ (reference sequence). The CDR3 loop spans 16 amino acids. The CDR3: CASSLTRDRGLYEQYF. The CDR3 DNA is TGTGCCAGCAGCTTAACCCGGGACAGGGGGCTCTACGAGCAGTACTTC.

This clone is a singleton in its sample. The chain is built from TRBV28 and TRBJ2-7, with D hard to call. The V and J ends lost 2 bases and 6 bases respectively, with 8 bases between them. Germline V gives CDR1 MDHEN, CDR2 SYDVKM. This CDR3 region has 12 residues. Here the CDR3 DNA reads TGTGCCAGCAGTTTAAGTGTCTCCGAGCAGTACTTC. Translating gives CASSLSVSEQYF.

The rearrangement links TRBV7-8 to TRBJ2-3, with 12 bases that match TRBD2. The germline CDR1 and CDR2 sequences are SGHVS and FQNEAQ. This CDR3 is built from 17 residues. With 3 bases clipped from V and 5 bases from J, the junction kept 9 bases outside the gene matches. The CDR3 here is CASSFTASGGAVDTQYF. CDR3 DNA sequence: TGTGCCAGCAGCTTTACCGCTAGCGGGGGGGCCGTAGATACGCAGTATTTT.

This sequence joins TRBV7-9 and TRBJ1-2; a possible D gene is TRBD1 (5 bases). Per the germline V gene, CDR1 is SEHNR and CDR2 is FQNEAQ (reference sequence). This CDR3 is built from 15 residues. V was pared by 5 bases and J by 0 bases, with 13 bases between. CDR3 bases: TGTGCCAGCAGCCCGGGGCGGGGGGCTAACTATGGCTACACCTTC. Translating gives CASSPGRGANYGYTF.

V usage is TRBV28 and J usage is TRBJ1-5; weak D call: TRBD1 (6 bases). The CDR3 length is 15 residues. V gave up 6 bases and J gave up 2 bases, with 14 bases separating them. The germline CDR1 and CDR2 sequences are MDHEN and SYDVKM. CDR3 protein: CASSRGRRGNQPQHF. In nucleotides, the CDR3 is TGTGCCAGCAGCCGGGGGCGTCGGGGCAATCAGCCCCAGCATTTT.

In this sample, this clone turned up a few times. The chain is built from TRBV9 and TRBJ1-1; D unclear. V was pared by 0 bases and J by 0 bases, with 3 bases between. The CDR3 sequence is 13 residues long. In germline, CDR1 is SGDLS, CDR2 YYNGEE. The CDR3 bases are TGTGCCAGCAGCGTAGATCTGAACACTGAAGCTTTCTTT. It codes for CASSVDLNTEAFF.

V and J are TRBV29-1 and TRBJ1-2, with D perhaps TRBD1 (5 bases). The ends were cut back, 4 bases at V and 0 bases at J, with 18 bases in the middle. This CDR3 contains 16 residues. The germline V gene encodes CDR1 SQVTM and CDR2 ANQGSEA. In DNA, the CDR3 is TGCAGCGTTGTGATAAGGGGAGCGATGGCTAACTATGGCTACACCTTC. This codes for CSVVIRGAMANYGYTF.

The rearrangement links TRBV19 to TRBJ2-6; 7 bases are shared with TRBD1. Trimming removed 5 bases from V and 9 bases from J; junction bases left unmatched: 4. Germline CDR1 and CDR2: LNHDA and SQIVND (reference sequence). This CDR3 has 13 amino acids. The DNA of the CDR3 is TGTGCCAGTAGTGGGGACAGAGTCAACGTCCTGACTTTC. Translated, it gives CASSGDRVNVLTF.

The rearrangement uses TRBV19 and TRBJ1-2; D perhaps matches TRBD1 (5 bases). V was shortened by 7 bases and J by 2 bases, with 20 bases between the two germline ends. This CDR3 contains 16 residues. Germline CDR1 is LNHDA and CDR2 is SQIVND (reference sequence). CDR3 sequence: CASTPGSGGKNYGYTF. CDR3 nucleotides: TGTGCCAGTACCCCAGGGAGCGGGGGTAAGAACTATGGCTACACCTTC.

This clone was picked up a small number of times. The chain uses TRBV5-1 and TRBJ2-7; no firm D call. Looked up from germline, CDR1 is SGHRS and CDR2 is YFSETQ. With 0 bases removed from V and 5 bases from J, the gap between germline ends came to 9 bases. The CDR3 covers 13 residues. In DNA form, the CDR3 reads TGCGCCAGCAGCTTGGACCCAGGAAACGAGCAGTACTTC. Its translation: CASSLDPGNEQYF.

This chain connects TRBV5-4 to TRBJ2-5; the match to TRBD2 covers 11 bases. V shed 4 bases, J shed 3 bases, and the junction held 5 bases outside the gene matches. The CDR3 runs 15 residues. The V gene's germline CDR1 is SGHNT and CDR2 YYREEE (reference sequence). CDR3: CASSPVAGGEETQYF. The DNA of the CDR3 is TGTGCCAGCAGCCCAGTAGCGGGAGGGGAAGAGACCCAGTACTTC.

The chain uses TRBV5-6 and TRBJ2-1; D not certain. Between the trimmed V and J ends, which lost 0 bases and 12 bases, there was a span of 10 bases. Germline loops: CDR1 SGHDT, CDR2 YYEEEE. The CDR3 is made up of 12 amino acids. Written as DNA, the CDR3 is TGTGCCAGCAGCTTGGTCGGTGGATGGCAGTTCTTC. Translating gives CASSLVGGWQFF.

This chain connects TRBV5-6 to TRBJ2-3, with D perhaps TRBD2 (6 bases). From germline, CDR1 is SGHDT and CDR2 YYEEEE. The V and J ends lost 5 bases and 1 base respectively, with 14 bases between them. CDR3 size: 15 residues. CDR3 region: CASRLVQRGTDTQYF. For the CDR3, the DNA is TGTGCCAGCAGGTTAGTCCAGCGGGGCACAGATACGCAGTATTTT.

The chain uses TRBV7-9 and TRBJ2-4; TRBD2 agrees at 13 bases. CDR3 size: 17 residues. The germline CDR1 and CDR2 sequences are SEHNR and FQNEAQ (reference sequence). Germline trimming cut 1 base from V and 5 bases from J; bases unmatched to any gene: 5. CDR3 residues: CASSLVWTSGSQNIQYF. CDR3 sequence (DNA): TGTGCCAGCAGCTTAGTCTGGACTAGCGGGAGCCAAAACATTCAGTACTTC.